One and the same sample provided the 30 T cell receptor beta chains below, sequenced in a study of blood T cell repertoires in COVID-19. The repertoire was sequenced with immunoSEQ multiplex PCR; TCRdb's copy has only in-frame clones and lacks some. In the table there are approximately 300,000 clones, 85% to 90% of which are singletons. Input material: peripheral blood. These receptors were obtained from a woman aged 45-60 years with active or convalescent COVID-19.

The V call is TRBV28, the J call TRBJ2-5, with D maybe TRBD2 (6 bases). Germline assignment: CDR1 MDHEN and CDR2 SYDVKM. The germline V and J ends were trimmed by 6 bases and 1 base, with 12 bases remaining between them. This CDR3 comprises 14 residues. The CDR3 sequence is CASRTIAVQETQYF. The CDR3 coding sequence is TGTGCCAGCAGGACAATAGCGGTCCAAGAGACCCAGTACTTC.

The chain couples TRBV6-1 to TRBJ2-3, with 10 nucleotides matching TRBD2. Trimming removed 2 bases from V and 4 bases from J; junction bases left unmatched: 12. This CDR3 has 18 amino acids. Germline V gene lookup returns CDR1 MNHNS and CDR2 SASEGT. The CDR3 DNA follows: TGTGCCAGCAGTGAAAAACCGCGGCGGACTAGCGGTCCAGATACGCAGTATTTT. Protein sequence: CASSEKPRRTSGPDTQYF.

The CDR3 loop reads CASSFRYGEGDTEAFF. The CDR3, as DNA: TGTGCCAGCAGTTTCCGATATGGGGAGGGTGACACTGAAGCTTTCTTT. The J gene is TRBJ1-1, the V gene TRBV28; no firm D call. CDR1 is MDHEN and CDR2 is SYDVKM in the germline V gene. V was pared by 3 bases and J by 3 bases, with 17 bases between. CDR3 length: 16 residues.

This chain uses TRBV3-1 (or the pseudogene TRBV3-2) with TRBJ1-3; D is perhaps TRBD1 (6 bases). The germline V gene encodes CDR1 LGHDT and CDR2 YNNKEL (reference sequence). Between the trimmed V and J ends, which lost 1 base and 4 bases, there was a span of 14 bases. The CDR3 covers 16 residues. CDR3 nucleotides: TGTGCCAGCAGCCAAGGAATTACGGGACAAGGAAACACCATATATTTT. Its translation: CASSQGITGQGNTIYF.

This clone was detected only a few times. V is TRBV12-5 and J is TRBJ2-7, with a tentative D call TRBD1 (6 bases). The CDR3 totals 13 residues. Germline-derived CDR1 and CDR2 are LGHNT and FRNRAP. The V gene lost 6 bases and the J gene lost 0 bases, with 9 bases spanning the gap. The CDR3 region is CASGKDSSYEQYF. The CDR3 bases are TGTGCTAGTGGAAAGGACAGCTCCTACGAGCAGTACTTC.

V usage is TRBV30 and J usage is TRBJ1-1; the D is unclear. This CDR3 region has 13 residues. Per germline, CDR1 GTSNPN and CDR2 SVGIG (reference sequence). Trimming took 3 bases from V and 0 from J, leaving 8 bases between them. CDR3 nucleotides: TGTGCCTGGAGGGCAGGCATGAACACTGAAGCTTTCTTT. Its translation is CAWRAGMNTEAFF.

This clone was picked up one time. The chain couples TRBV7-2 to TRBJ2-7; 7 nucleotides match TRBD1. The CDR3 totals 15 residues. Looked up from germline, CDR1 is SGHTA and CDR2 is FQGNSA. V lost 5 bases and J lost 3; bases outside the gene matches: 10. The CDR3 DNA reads TGTGCCAGCAGCCAAGCCGGGACAGCGAACTACGAGCAGTACTTC. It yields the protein CASSQAGTANYEQYF.

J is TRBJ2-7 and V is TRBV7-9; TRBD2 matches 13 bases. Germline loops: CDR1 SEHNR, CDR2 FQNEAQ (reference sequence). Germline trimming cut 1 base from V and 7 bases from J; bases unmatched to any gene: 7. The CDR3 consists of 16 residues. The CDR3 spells CASSLVGTTSGREQYF. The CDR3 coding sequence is TGTGCCAGCAGCTTAGTGGGCACGACTAGCGGGAGGGAGCAGTACTTC. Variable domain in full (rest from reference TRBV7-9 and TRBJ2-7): DTGVSQNPRHKITKRGQNVTFRCDPISEHNRLYWYRQTLGQGPEFLTYFQNEAQLEKSRLLSDRFSAERPKGSFSTLEIQRTEQGDSAMYLCASSLVGTTSGREQYFGPGTRLTVT.

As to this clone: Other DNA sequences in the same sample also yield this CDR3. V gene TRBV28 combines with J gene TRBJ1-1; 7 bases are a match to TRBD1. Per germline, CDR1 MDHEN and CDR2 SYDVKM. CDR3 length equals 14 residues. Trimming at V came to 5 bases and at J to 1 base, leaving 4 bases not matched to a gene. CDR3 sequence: CASSLGTANTEAFF. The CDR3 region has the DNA TGTGCCAGCAGTCTAGGGACAGCGAACACTGAAGCTTTCTTT.

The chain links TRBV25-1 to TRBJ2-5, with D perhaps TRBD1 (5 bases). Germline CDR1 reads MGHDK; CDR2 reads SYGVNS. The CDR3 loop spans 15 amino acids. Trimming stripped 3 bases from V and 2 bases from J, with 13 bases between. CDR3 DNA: TGTGCCAGCAGTGACTTGACAGAATATCAAGAGACCCAGTACTTC. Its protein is CASSDLTEYQETQYF.

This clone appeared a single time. This chain's CDR3 is CASSYDRVADTQYF. CDR3 nucleotides: TGTGCCAGCAGTTACGACAGGGTAGCAGATACGCAGTATTTT. V is TRBV6-6 and J is TRBJ2-3; 7 bases line up with TRBD1. Germline CDR1 and CDR2: MNHNY and SVGAGI (reference sequence). Losses at the gene ends were 2 bases for V and 4 bases for J; bases not matched to a gene: 3. The CDR3 runs to 14 residues.

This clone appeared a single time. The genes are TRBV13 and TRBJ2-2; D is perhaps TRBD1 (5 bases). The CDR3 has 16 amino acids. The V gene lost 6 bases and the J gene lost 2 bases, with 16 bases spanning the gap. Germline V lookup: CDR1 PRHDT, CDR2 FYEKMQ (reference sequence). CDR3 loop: CASRKGVRINTGELFF. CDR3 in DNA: TGTGCCAGCAGGAAAGGGGTACGGATTAACACCGGGGAGCTGTTTTTT.

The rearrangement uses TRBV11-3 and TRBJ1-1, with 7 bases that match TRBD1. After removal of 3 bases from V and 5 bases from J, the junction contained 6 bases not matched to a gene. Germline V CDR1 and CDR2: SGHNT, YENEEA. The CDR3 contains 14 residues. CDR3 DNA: TGTGCCAGCAGCTTGACAGGGATGGGAACTGAAGCTTTCTTT. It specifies CASSLTGMGTEAFF.

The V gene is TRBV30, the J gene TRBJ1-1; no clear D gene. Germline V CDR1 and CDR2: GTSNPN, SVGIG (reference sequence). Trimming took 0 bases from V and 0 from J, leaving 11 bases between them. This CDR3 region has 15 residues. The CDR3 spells CAWSVGGTMNTEAFF. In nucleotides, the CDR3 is TGTGCCTGGAGTGTCGGCGGTACAATGAACACTGAAGCTTTCTTT.

The CDR3 region has the DNA TGTGCCAGCTCACGTCGACAGAACGATTCACCCCTCCACTTT. This sequence encodes CASSRRQNDSPLHF. J is TRBJ1-6 and V is TRBV18; possibly TRBD1 for D (5 bases). CDR3 length equals 14 residues. CDR1 and CDR2 from the germline V gene are KGHSH and LQKENI. V shed 4 bases and J shed 8 bases, with 12 bases lying between them. The variable domain in full, completed from reference TRBV18 and TRBJ1-6, reads NAGVMQNPRHLVRRRGQEARLRCSPMKGHSHVYWYRQLPEEGLKFMVYLQKENIIDESGMPKERFSAEFPKEGPSILRIQQVVRGDSAAYFCASSRRQNDSPLHFGNGTRLTVT.

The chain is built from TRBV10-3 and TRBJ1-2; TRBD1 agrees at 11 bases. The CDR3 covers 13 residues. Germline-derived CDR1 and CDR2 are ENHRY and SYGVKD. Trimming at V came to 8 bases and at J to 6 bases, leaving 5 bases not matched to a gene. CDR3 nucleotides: TGTGCCATCGGACAGGGGGCTGATGATGGCTACACCTTC. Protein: CAIGQGADDGYTF.

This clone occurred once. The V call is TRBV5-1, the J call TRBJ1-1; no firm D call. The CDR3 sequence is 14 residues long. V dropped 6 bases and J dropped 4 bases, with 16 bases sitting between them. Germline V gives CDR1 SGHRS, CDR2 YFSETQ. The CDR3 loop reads CASNANEAPTEAFF. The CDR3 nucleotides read TGCGCCAGCAACGCCAATGAGGCACCCACTGAAGCTTTCTTT.

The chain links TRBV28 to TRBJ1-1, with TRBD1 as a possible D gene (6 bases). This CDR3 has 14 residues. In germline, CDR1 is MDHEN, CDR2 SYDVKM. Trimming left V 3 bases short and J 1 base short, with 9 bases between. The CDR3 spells CASSFDRTNTEAFF. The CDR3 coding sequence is TGTGCCAGCAGTTTCGACAGGACGAACACTGAAGCTTTCTTT.

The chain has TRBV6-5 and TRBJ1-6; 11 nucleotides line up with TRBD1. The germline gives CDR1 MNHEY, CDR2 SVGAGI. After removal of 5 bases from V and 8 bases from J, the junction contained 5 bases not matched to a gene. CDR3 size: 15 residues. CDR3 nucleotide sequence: TGTGCCAGCAGTCCCGGGACAGGGGGGCATTCACCCCTCCACTTT. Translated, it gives CASSPGTGGHSPLHF.

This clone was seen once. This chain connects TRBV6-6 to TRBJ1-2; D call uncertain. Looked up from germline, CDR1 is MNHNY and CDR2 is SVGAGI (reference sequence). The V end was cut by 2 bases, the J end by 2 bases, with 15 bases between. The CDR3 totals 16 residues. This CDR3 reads CASSYVVAVTNYGYTF. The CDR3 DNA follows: TGTGCCAGCAGTTACGTGGTGGCAGTAACCAACTATGGCTACACCTTC.

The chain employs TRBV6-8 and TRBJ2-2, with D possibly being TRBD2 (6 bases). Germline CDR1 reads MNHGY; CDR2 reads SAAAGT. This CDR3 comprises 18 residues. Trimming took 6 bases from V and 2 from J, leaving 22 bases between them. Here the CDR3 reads CASRHGKGRIRNTGELFF. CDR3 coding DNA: TGTGCCAGCAGGCACGGTAAAGGGAGGATTCGAAACACCGGGGAGCTGTTTTTT.

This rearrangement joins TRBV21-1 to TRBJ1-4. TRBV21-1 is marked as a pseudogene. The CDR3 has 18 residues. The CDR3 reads CASSKVGRVGGPDEKLFF. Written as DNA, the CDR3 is TGTGCCAGCAGCAAAGTCGGTCGGGTCGGGGGGCCTGATGAAAAACTGTTTTTT.

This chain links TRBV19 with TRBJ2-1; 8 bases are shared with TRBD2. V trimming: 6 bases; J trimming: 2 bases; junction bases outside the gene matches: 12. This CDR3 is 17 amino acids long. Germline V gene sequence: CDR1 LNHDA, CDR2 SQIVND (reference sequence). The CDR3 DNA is TGTGCCAGTAGACCAGCGGGGGTTCCAATAGCCTACAATGAGCAGTTCTTC. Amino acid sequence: CASRPAGVPIAYNEQFF.

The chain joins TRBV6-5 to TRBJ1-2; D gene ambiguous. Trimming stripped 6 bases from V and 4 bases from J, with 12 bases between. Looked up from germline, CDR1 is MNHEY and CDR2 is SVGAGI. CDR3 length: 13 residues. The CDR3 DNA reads TGTGCCAGCAGACCTCAAGAGGGCTATGGCTACACCTTC. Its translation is CASRPQEGYGYTF.

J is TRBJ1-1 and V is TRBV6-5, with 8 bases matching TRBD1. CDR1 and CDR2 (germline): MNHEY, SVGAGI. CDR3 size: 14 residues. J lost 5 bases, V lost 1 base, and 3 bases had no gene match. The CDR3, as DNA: TGTGCCAGCAGTTACTTACAGGGGGGTACTGAAGCTTTCTTT. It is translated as CASSYLQGGTEAFF.

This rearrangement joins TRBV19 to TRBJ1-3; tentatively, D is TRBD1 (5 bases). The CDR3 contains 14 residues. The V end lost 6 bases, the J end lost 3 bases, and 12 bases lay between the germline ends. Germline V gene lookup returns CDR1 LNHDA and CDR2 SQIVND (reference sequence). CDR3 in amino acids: CASSGSGLGNTIYF. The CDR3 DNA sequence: TGTGCCAGTAGCGGGTCGGGACTTGGAAACACCATATATTTT.

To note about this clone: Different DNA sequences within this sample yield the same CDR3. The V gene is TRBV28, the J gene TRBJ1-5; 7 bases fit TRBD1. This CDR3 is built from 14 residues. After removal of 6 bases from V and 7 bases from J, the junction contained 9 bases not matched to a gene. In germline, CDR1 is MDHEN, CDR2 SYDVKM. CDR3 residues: CASSPGQVGQPQHF. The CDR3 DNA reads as TGTGCCAGCAGCCCCGGACAGGTCGGCCAGCCCCAGCATTTT. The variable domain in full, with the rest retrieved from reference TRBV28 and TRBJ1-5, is DVKVTQSSRYLVKRTGEKVFLECVQDMDHENMFWYRQDPGLGLRLIYFSYDVKMKEKGDIPEGYSVSREKKERFSLILESASTNQTSMYLCASSPGQVGQPQHFGDGTRLSIL.

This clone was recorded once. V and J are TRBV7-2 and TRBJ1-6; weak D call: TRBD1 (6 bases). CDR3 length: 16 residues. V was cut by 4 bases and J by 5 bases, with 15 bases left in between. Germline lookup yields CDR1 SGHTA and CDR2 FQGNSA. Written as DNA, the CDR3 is TGTGCCAGCAGCTCGGGGGGGCAGGCCAATAATTCACCCCTCCACTTT. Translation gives CASSSGGQANNSPLHF.

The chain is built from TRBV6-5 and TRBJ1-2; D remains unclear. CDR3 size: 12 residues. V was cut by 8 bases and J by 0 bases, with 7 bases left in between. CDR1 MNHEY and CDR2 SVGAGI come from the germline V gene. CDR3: CASGDSNYGYTF. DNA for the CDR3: TGTGCCAGCGGAGATTCTAACTATGGCTACACCTTC.

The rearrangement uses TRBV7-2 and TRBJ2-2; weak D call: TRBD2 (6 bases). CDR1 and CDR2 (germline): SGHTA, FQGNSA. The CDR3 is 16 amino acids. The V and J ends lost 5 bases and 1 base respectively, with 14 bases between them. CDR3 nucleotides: TGTGCCAGCAGCCCCCAAGGAGGGCAGAACACCGGGGAGCTGTTTTTT. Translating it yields CASSPQGGQNTGELFF.